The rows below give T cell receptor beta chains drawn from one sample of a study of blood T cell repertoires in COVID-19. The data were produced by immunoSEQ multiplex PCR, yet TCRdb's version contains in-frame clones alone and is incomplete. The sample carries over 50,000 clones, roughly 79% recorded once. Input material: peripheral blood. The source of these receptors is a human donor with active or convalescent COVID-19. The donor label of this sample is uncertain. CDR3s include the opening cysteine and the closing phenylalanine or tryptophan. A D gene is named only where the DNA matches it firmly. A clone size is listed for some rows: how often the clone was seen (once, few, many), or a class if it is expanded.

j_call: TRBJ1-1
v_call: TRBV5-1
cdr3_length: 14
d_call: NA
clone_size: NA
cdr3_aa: CASSFQGIDTEAFF
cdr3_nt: TGCGCCAGCAGCTTCCAGGGGATTGACACTGAAGCTTTCTTT

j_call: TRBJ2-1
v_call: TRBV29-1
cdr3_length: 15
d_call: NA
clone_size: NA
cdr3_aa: CSVDPSGPSYNEQFF
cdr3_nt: TGCAGCGTTGACCCCAGCGGGCCCTCCTACAATGAGCAGTTCTTC

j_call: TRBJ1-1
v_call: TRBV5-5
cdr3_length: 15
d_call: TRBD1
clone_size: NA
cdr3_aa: CASSLAGQVGSSAFF
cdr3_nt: TGTGCCAGCAGCTTGGCCGGACAGGTAGGGTCCAGCGCTTTCTTT

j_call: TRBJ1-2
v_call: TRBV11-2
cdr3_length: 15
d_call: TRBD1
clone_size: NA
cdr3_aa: CASSFPGQGVFGYTF
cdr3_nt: TGTGCCAGCAGCTTTCCGGGACAGGGGGTCTTTGGCTACACCTTC

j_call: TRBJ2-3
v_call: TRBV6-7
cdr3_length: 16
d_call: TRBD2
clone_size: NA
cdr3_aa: CASSWRLAARRDTQYF
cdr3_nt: TGTGCCAGCAGTTGGAGACTAGCCGCCCGCAGGGATACGCAGTATTTT

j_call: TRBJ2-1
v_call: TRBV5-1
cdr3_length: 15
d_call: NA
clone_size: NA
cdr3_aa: CASSHSSRGNGEQFF
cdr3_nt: TGCGCCAGCAGCCACTCGAGTAGGGGAAACGGCGAGCAGTTCTTC

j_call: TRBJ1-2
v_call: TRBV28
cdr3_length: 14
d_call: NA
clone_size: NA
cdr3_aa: CASWSVGASYGYTF
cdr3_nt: TGTGCCAGCTGGTCCGTAGGGGCCAGTTATGGCTACACCTTC

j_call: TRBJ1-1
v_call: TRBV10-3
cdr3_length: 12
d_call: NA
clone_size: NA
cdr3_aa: CAIRKTGREAFF
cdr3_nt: TGTGCCATCAGGAAAACAGGGCGTGAAGCTTTCTTT

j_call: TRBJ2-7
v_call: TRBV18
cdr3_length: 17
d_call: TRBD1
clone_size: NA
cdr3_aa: CASSPPRQGVNSYEQYF
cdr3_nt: TGTGCCAGCTCACCACCCCGACAGGGGGTAAACTCCTACGAGCAGTACTTC

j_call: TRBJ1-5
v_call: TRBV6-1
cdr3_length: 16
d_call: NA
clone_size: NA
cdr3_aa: CASSEHGAGGNQPQHF
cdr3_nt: TGTGCCAGCAGTGAGCACGGCGCCGGGGGAAATCAGCCCCAGCATTTT

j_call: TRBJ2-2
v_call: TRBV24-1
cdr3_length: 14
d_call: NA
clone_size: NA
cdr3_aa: CATSDLPTGGELFF
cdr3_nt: TGTGCCACCAGTGATTTGCCTACGGGTGGGGAGCTGTTTTTT

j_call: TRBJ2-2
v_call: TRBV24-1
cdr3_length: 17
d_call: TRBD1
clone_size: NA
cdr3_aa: CATSDPTGGNSLGELFF
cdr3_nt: TGTGCCACCAGTGACCCGACAGGGGGCAATTCGTTGGGGGAGCTGTTTTTT

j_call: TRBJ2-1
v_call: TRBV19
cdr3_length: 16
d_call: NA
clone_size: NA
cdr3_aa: CASSIMLGSSYNEQFF
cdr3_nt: TGTGCCAGTAGTATTATGCTGGGGAGCTCCTACAATGAGCAGTTCTTC

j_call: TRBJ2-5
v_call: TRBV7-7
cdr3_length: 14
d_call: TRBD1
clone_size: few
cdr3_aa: CASSSGTGAETQYF
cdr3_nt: TGTGCCAGCAGCTCCGGGACAGGGGCAGAGACCCAGTACTTC

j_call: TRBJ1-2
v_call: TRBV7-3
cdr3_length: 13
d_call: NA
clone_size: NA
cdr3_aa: CASSLPGLHGYTF
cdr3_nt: TGTGCCAGCAGCTTACCAGGGCTACATGGCTACACCTTC

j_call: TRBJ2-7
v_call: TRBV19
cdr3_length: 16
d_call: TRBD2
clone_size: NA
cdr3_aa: CASSKGIAGDAYEQYF
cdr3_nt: TGTGCCAGTAGTAAGGGGATAGCGGGTGACGCCTACGAGCAGTACTTC

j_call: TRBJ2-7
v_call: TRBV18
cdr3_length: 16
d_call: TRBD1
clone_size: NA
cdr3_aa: CASSPPRQGASYEQYF
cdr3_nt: TGTGCCAGCTCACCACCGAGGCAGGGGGCTTCCTACGAGCAGTACTTC

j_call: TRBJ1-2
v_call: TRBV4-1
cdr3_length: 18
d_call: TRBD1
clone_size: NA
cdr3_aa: CASSHYSSSGQANYGYTF
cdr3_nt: TGCGCCAGCAGCCACTACAGTTCCTCTGGACAGGCTAACTATGGCTACACCTTC